This TCR beta chain was retrieved from a study of blood T cell repertoires in COVID-19. The study assigned cohorts using participant-reported clinical history. Germline V gene lookup returns CDR1 MDHEN and CDR2 SYDVKM. The CDR3 has 14 residues. The trim removed 1 base at V and 3 bases at J, leaving 2 bases unmatched. Profiling relied on immunoSEQ multiplex PCR, and the TCRdb table lists in-frame clones only, not all of them. The sample shows some 220,000 clones, about 90% of them seen only once. The material sequenced was PBMCs or T cells enriched from blood (not recorded which). The V and J genes are TRBV28 and TRBJ1-2; 7 positions agree with TRBD1. The receptor comes from a woman between 45 and 65 years old in a cohort exposed to, infected with or recovered from COVID-19 (not recorded which). This CDR3 reads CASSLSGGDYGYTF. The CDR3 DNA reads as TGTGCCAGCAGTTTATCAGGGGGAGACTATGGCTACACCTTC.